Shown below are 31 T cell receptor beta chains from a single sample sequenced in a study of CD8+ T cells in alopecia areata. cDNA reverse transcribed from extracted RNA served as the sequencing template. Here immunoSEQ multiplex PCR was the method, and the copy in TCRdb shows in-frame clones only, minus some. The sample yields 130,000 to 150,000 clones, 45% to 60% seen once. The input for sequencing was CD4+ T cells sorted from blood, taken at week 0. Receptor source: a human donor with alopecia areata.

This clone has a handful of counts. The chain recombines TRBV5-1 with TRBJ2-6; D gene unclear. The CDR3 is 14 amino acids. With 5 bases removed from V and 3 bases from J, the gap between germline ends came to 9 bases. Looked up from germline, CDR1 is SGHRS and CDR2 is YFSETQ. The CDR3 DNA is TGCGCCAGCAGAGAGGTTTTTGGGGCCAACGTCCTGACTTTC. Residues: CASREVFGANVLTF.

The table lists this clone with a count of one. The V gene is TRBV5-1, the J gene TRBJ1-2, with D unresolved. The CDR3 consists of 14 residues. Germline CDR1 is SGHRS and CDR2 is YFSETQ. Trimming stripped 0 bases from V and 8 bases from J, with 14 bases between. CDR3 DNA sequence: TGCGCCAGCAGCTTGGCTTCGGGAATGGGCGGCTACACCTTC. Protein sequence: CASSLASGMGGYTF.

V is TRBV5-4 and J is TRBJ2-1, with TRBD2 matching 9 bases. Germline values: CDR1 SGHNT, CDR2 YYREEE (reference sequence). This CDR3 has 15 amino acids. J gave up 2 bases and V 4 bases, and 4 bases lay outside the gene matches. DNA for the CDR3: TGTGCCAGCAGCCAACGGACTAGCGCCTACAATGAGCAGTTCTTC. Encoded protein: CASSQRTSAYNEQFF.

This chain links TRBV15 with TRBJ2-1, with 9 bases identical to TRBD1. V shed 3 bases, J shed 4 bases, and the junction held 7 bases outside the gene matches. This CDR3 contains 16 residues. The germline CDR1 and CDR2 sequences are LNHNV and YYDKDF (reference sequence). CDR3 in amino acids: CATSSPVGTGYNEQFF. The CDR3 DNA reads TGTGCCACCAGCAGCCCAGTCGGGACAGGGTACAATGAGCAGTTCTTC. Full variable domain (remainder filled in from reference TRBV15 and TRBJ2-1): DAMVIQNPRYQVTQFGKPVTLSCSQTLNHNVMYWYQQKSSQAPKLLFHYYDKDFNNEADTPDNFQSRRPNTSFCFLDIRSPGLGDTAMYLCATSSPVGTGYNEQFFGPGTRLTVL.

The V and J genes are TRBV29-1 and TRBJ2-2; the match to TRBD2 covers 14 bases. The germline CDR1 and CDR2 sequences are SQVTM and ANQGSEA. The ends lost 6 bases at V and 5 bases at J; junction bases unmatched: 11. CDR3 length equals 17 residues. The CDR3 region has the DNA TGCAGCGTGCTCCCGGGACTAGCGGGAGTGGGTACCGGGGAGCTGTTTTTT. Its translation: CSVLPGLAGVGTGELFF.

This clone was observed many times. V usage is TRBV4-3 and J usage is TRBJ2-3; no clear D gene. CDR1 and CDR2 (germline): LGHNA, YSLEER. Trimming left V 0 bases short and J 6 bases short, with 7 bases between. CDR3 length: 13 residues. CDR3 bases: TGCGCCAGCAGCCAAGAATGGGGTGATACGCAGTATTTT. Translated, it gives CASSQEWGDTQYF.

V gene TRBV29-1 combines with J gene TRBJ2-2; D unresolved. The germline V gene has CDR1 SQVTM and CDR2 ANQGSEA. The CDR3 contains 12 residues. Between the trimmed V and J ends, which lost 2 bases and 6 bases, there was a span of 7 bases. CDR3 coding DNA: TGCAGCGTTGAAAATGTCGCCGGGGAGCTGTTTTTT. This codes for CSVENVAGELFF.

A few counts support this clone. This chain links TRBV6-5 with TRBJ1-2, with 7 bases that match TRBD1. This CDR3 spans 14 amino acids. V dropped 6 bases and J dropped 3; count of bases not matched to a gene: 7. The V gene's germline CDR1 is MNHEY and CDR2 SVGAGI. In DNA, the CDR3 is TGTGCCAGCAGACCAAGCCAGGGGGACTATGGCTACACCTTC. Its protein product is CASRPSQGDYGYTF.

This clone was picked up one time. V usage is TRBV15 and J usage is TRBJ1-1, with D uncertain. V was clipped by 0 bases and J by 4 bases, with 15 bases between them. Germline V CDR1 and CDR2: LNHNV, YYDKDF (reference sequence). The CDR3 consists of 16 residues. CDR3 coding DNA: TGTGCCACCAGCAGAGAGGGGTGGGGAGGCGGCACTGAAGCTTTCTTT. This codes for CATSREGWGGGTEAFF. The whole variable domain, filled in from reference TRBV15 and TRBJ1-1, reads DAMVIQNPRYQVTQFGKPVTLSCSQTLNHNVMYWYQQKSSQAPKLLFHYYDKDFNNEADTPDNFQSRRPNTSFCFLDIRSPGLGDTAMYLCATSREGWGGGTEAFFGQGTRLTVV.

The rearrangement links TRBV30 to TRBJ2-2; D is ambiguous. Germline-derived CDR1 and CDR2 are GTSNPN and SVGIG (reference sequence). This CDR3 is 16 amino acids long. V gave up 0 bases and J gave up 3 bases, with 14 bases separating them. This chain's CDR3 is CAWSVQSNRDTGELFF. The CDR3 DNA reads TGTGCCTGGAGTGTACAATCTAATCGTGACACCGGGGAGCTGTTTTTT.

The V call is TRBV6-6, the J call TRBJ2-2; no definite D call. The CDR3 has 13 residues. The germline V gene has CDR1 MNHNY and CDR2 SVGAGI (reference sequence). V shed 5 bases and J shed 6 bases, with 10 bases lying between them. The CDR3 region has the DNA TGTGCCAGCAGTGTCGTGTTTGCCGGGGAGCTGTTTTTT. This sequence encodes CASSVVFAGELFF.

This clone turned up a few times. The chain recombines TRBV4-2 with TRBJ2-7, with a possible D match to TRBD2 (5 bases). Per the germline V gene, CDR1 is LGHNA and CDR2 is YNFKEQ. V was cut by 0 bases and J by 4 bases, with 7 bases left in between. The CDR3 has 13 amino acids. Here the CDR3 reads CASSQDRRYEQYF. Here the CDR3 DNA reads TGTGCCAGCAGCCAAGATAGGAGGTACGAGCAGTACTTC.

This clone was counted between two and nine times. The rearrangement links TRBV6-6 to TRBJ1-3; no definite D call. V was trimmed by 6 bases and J by 8 bases, leaving 8 bases between them. This CDR3 has 11 residues. The germline V gene has CDR1 MNHNY and CDR2 SVGAGI (reference sequence). CDR3 sequence reads: CASSSRDTIYF. The CDR3 region has the DNA TGTGCCAGCAGCTCCCGGGACACCATATATTTT.

In its sample, this clone was seen a few times. This sequence joins TRBV5-1 and TRBJ2-5; possible D gene TRBD1, 5 bases. V was pared by 1 base and J by 3 bases, with 13 bases between. The CDR3 has 15 amino acids. Germline values: CDR1 SGHRS, CDR2 YFSETQ. The CDR3 bases are TGCGCCAGCAGCTTGAGGGGCACCGAAGAAGAGACCCAGTACTTC. Its protein product is CASSLRGTEEETQYF.

This chain links TRBV11-2 with TRBJ2-7; 9 nucleotides align to TRBD2. Germline V gene data show CDR1 as SGHAT and CDR2 as FQNNGV. V lost 1 base and J lost 3; bases outside the gene matches: 4. This CDR3 contains 15 residues. This chain's CDR3 is CASSLASGRIYEQYF. The CDR3 bases are TGTGCCAGCAGCTTAGCCAGCGGGAGGATCTACGAGCAGTACTTC.

This clone appeared a single time. The chain joins TRBV27 to TRBJ1-2; 9 positions agree with TRBD1. V shed 4 bases and J 6 bases; nucleotides not matched to a gene: 9. The CDR3 is 15 amino acids. In germline, CDR1 is MNHEY, CDR2 SMNVEV (reference sequence). The DNA of the CDR3 is TGTGCCAGCAGTTACCGGGACAGGGCCCTCCATGGCTACACCTTC. Translation gives CASSYRDRALHGYTF.

The chain links TRBV5-4 to TRBJ2-5, with TRBD1 matching over 7 bases. Germline CDR1 reads SGHNT; CDR2 reads YYREEE (reference sequence). Trimming removed 3 bases from V and 5 bases from J; junction bases left unmatched: 7. This CDR3 has 14 residues. The CDR3 DNA reads TGTGCCAGCAGCTACGACAGGGTGACGGAGACCCAGTACTTC. Residues: CASSYDRVTETQYF.

Points on this clone: Other DNA sequences in the sample encode the same CDR3. J is TRBJ2-2 and V is TRBV29-1, with D possibly TRBD2 on 6 matching bases. Between the trimmed V and J ends, which lost 3 bases and 1 base, there was a span of 9 bases. The CDR3 extends over 14 amino acids. Looked up from germline, CDR1 is SQVTM and CDR2 is ANQGSEA. CDR3 in amino acids: CSVDGRGNTGELFF. Written as DNA, the CDR3 is TGCAGCGTTGACGGGCGGGGGAACACCGGGGAGCTGTTTTTT.

The chain joins TRBV30 to TRBJ1-4, with D unresolved. Germline assignment: CDR1 GTSNPN and CDR2 SVGIG (reference sequence). Trimming cost V 0 bases and J 7 bases, with 18 bases left between them. This CDR3 spans 16 amino acids. This chain's CDR3 is CAWSVRLELWGEKLFF. CDR3 DNA: TGTGCCTGGAGTGTACGGTTGGAGCTCTGGGGTGAAAAACTGTTTTTT.

The V gene is TRBV29-1, the J gene TRBJ1-1; maybe TRBD1 (6 bases). The CDR3 length is 12 residues. Trimming pared 8 bases from V and 1 base from J, leaving 11 bases between. Germline V lookup: CDR1 SQVTM, CDR2 ANQGSEA. The CDR3 sequence: CSSRDTNTEAFF. The DNA for the CDR3 is TGCAGCAGCCGGGACACGAACACTGAAGCTTTCTTT.

The chain combines TRBV5-1 with TRBJ2-4; 9 bases line up with TRBD1. Losses at the gene ends were 4 bases for V and 6 bases for J; bases not matched to a gene: 5. Per the germline V gene, CDR1 is SGHRS and CDR2 is YFSETQ. This CDR3 comprises 14 residues. The CDR3 DNA follows: TGCGCCAGCAGCCCACAGGGGGCTGTAAACATTCAGTACTTC. Encoded protein: CASSPQGAVNIQYF.

V gene TRBV30 combines with J gene TRBJ2-7; the D gene is possibly TRBD2 (6 bases). Germline CDR1 is GTSNPN and CDR2 is SVGIG (reference sequence). Trimming removed 4 bases from V and 4 bases from J, with 14 bases in between. The CDR3 sequence is 13 residues long. As DNA, the CDR3 is TGTGCCTGGATGGACTTCCGGGGGTACGAGCAGTACTTC. This encodes CAWMDFRGYEQYF.

V usage is TRBV28 and J usage is TRBJ1-2; the match to TRBD1 covers 7 bases. Germline CDR1 and CDR2: MDHEN and SYDVKM. This CDR3 region has 13 residues. After removal of 3 bases from V and 8 bases from J, the junction contained 6 bases not matched to a gene. The CDR3 DNA follows: TGTGCCAGCAGTTTCGACAGGGCAGGGGGCTACACCTTC. This encodes CASSFDRAGGYTF.

This clone showed up just once. V and J are TRBV29-1 and TRBJ2-4; TRBD1 matches 8 bases. Germline CDR1 SQVTM, CDR2 ANQGSEA. Trimming cost V 4 bases and J 7 bases; bases outside gene matches: 12. This CDR3 is built from 15 residues. The CDR3 protein is CSVAPPTGVDNIQYF. The CDR3, as DNA: TGCAGCGTTGCTCCTCCGACAGGGGTTGACAACATTCAGTACTTC.

This rearrangement joins TRBV29-1 to TRBJ1-1, with D perhaps TRBD1 (6 bases). The CDR3 totals 12 residues. The ends were cut back, 3 bases at V and 9 bases at J, with 14 bases in the middle. Germline loops: CDR1 SQVTM, CDR2 ANQGSEA. CDR3 bases: TGCAGCGTTGAGCCGGCAGGGGATAAAGCTTTCTTT. Translation gives CSVEPAGDKAFF.

This CDR3 reads CASSYRGRGETQYF. CDR3 nucleotides: TGTGCCAGCAGCTACAGGGGGCGCGGGGAGACCCAGTACTTC. The V gene is TRBV7-7, the J gene TRBJ2-5, with 9 bases that match TRBD1. The junction had 5 bases not matched to a gene; V was cut back by 4 bases and J by 5 bases. The CDR3 is 14 residues long. Germline V gene data show CDR1 as SSHAT and CDR2 as FNYEAQ (reference sequence).

This clone occurred once. The J gene is TRBJ2-7, the V gene TRBV18, with a tentative D call TRBD2 (5 bases). This CDR3 comprises 16 residues. Germline lookup yields CDR1 KGHSH and CDR2 LQKENI. The V and J ends lost 1 base and 7 bases respectively, with 20 bases between them. The CDR3 loop is CASSPLAFEMSGEQYF. CDR3 in DNA: TGTGCCAGCTCACCACTGGCCTTTGAAATGTCGGGAGAGCAGTACTTC.

This clone occurred a few times. The rearrangement links TRBV4-2 to TRBJ1-5; weak D call: TRBD1 (5 bases). From germline, CDR1 is LGHNA and CDR2 YNFKEQ. The V end lost 0 bases, the J end lost 10 bases, and 16 bases lay between the germline ends. CDR3 length: 15 amino acids. CDR3 in DNA: TGTGCCAGCAGCCAAGATTTCCTGCTTAGGGGACCCCAGCATTTT. This sequence encodes CASSQDFLLRGPQHF.

The table lists this clone with a count of one. The chain joins TRBV29-1 to TRBJ1-2; unclear D gene. The CDR3 has 13 residues. Germline lookup yields CDR1 SQVTM and CDR2 ANQGSEA. The ends were cut back, 7 bases at V and 2 bases at J, with 14 bases in the middle. The CDR3 region is CSARTGGNYGYTF. The CDR3 DNA reads TGCAGCGCACGGACTGGTGGGAACTATGGCTACACCTTC.

This clone was picked up a small number of times. The DNA of the CDR3 is TGTGCCAGCATACAGCCTAATCAGCCCCAGCATTTT. Translated, it gives CASIQPNQPQHF. V usage is TRBV2 and J usage is TRBJ1-5; D is undetermined. CDR1 and CDR2 from the germline V gene are SNHLY and FYNNEI. Trimming cost V 7 bases and J 4 bases, with 8 bases left between them. The CDR3 spans 12 residues.

The gene calls are TRBV5-1 and TRBJ2-2, with D hard to call. This CDR3 contains 13 residues. Germline CDR1 reads SGHRS; CDR2 reads YFSETQ. V was cut by 1 base and J by 7 bases, with 8 bases left in between. The CDR3 here is CASSLSLNGELFF. The CDR3 nucleotides read TGCGCCAGCAGCTTGTCTTTGAACGGGGAGCTGTTTTTT.